This T cell receptor beta chain was sequenced for a study of post-analysis software for immune sequencing data. Study as a whole: The disease courses spanned relapsing-remitting, secondary progressive and progressive-relapsing forms of multiple sclerosis. The study, taken as a whole, reports: Multiple sclerosis patients showed significantly lower normalized Chao1 diversity than controls did. TRBV segments more frequent in patients than in controls numbered several and included TRBV5-6, TRBV5-1 and TRBV20-1. By F measure, strong co-clustering occurred among samples prepared in the same batch.

There are 13 residues in the CDR3. V lost 5 bases and J lost 11; bases outside the gene matches: 11. This clonotype was seen a few times. Its target is unknown. Every TCR beta cDNA library bore unique molecular identifiers. Input populations of 1 to 10 million T cells gave rise to around 480,000 cDNA molecules. TCRdb reprocessed the PCR reads via MiXCR and lists one record per CDR3 protein. The table lists fewer than 700,000 distinct CDR3 sequences, roughly 40% of them singletons. The receptor was isolated from a girl aged 5-17 years with multiple sclerosis. The genes are TRBV12-3 or TRBV12-4 and TRBJ1-1, with 7 bases aligning to TRBD1. The material sequenced was blood. In nucleotides, the CDR3 is TGTGCCAGCAGTGCTTCAGGGGGTCCCCACGCTTTCTTT. It translates to CASSASGGPHAFF.